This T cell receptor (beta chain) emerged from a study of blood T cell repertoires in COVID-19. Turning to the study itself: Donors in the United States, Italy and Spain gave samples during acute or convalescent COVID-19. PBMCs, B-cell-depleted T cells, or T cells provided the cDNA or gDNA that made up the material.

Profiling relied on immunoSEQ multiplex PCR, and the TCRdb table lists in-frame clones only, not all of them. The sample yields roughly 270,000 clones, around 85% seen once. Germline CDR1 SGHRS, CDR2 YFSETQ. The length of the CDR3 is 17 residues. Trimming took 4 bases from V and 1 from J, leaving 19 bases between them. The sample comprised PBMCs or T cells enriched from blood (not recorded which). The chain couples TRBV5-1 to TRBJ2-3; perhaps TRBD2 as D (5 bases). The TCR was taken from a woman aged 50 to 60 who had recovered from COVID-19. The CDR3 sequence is CASSPGSVRAGTDTQYF. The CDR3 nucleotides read TGCGCCAGCAGCCCGGGTAGCGTTCGGGCTGGCACAGATACGCAGTATTTT. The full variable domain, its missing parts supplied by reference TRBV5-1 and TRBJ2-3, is KAGVTQTPRYLIKTRGQQVTLSCSPISGHRSVSWYQQTPGQGLQFLFEYFSETQRNKGNFPGRFSGRQFSNSRSEMNVSTLELGDSALYLCASSPGSVRAGTDTQYFGPGTRLTVL.